The clone carrying this T cell receptor (beta chain) turned up a few times. Its target is not known. These data belong to a study of CD8 T cells in ankylosing spondylitis. General observations from the study: Matched synovial fluid from ankylosing spondylitis patients was reported to be enriched for disease-linked clones. A TCR beta motif made of fewer than ten highly homologous variants seemed typical of ankylosing spondylitis blood. Prior work had noted some motif variants in reactive arthritis blood and synovial fluid.

Each TCR beta library was made by quantitative 5'-RACE that incorporated molecular barcodes. TCRdb ran MiXCR on the 5' RACE reads and lists one entry per CDR3 protein. The sample records 200,000 to 250,000 distinct CDR3 sequences, roughly 18% being singletons. The receptor was derived from a male donor with ankylosing spondylitis. Specimen: blood, either unsorted or a sorted T cell fraction (not recorded which).

For the CDR3, the DNA is TGTGCCAGCAGCTCGATGACTAGCGGGAGAAGCTCCTACAATGAGCAGTTCTTC. Amino acids: CASSSMTSGRSSYNEQFF. The chain recombines TRBV11-1 with TRBJ2-1; TRBD2 matches 12 bases. CDR1 is SGHAT and CDR2 is FQDESV in the germline V gene (reference sequence). V dropped 4 bases and J dropped 0; count of bases not matched to a gene: 7. The CDR3 runs 18 residues. Filled out from reference TRBV11-1 and TRBJ2-1, the complete variable domain reads EAEVAQSPRYKITEKSQAVAFWCDPISGHATLYWYRQILGQGPELLVQFQDESVVDDSQLPKDRFSAERLKGVDSTLKIQPAELGDSAMYLCASSSMTSGRSSYNEQFFGPGTRLTVL.